This is a list of T cell receptor beta chains from one sample in a study of T-cell reconstitution after alpha-beta-depleted transplantation in children. TCRdb reprocessed the PCR reads with MiXCR, giving one entry per CDR3 protein. Among around 480,000 distinct CDR3 sequences listed, about 33% were seen once. Here the sequenced sample was PBMCs from the stem cell graft donor, taken from the stem cell graft. Receptors were obtained from a human donor who donated a stem cell graft to a child with aplastic anemia. CDR3s include the opening cysteine and the closing phenylalanine or tryptophan. Each record gives: J gene, V gene, clone size, D gene, CDR3 protein, CDR3 DNA. A D gene is named only where the DNA matches it firmly. Some rows have no size entry. The others give once, few or many, or a class for an expanded clone.

J gene: TRBJ2-3
V gene: TRBV6-2/TRBV6-3
clone size: -
D gene: TRBD2
CDR3 protein: CASSYSAGGLADTQYF
CDR3 DNA: TGTGCCAGCAGTTACTCTGCGGGAGGTCTGGCAGATACGCAGTATTTT

J gene: TRBJ1-1
V gene: TRBV20-1
clone size: -
D gene: TRBD1
CDR3 protein: CSVSAGTGAGSSLNTEAFF
CDR3 DNA: TGCAGTGTATCGGCAGGGACAGGGGCGGGGTCCAGTTTGAACACTGAAGCTTTCTTT

J gene: TRBJ2-7
V gene: TRBV4-3
clone size: -
D gene: -
CDR3 protein: CASSIGPTGEYEQYF
CDR3 DNA: TGCGCCAGCAGCATCGGCCCGACAGGAGAGTACGAGCAGTACTTC

J gene: TRBJ2-1
V gene: TRBV20-1
clone size: -
D gene: -
CDR3 protein: CSATDDTSYNEQFF
CDR3 DNA: TGCAGTGCTACTGATGATACCTCCTACAATGAGCAGTTCTTC

J gene: TRBJ1-2
V gene: TRBV4-1
clone size: -
D gene: TRBD1
CDR3 protein: CASSQVGTGDYGYTF
CDR3 DNA: TGCGCCAGCAGCCAAGTCGGGACAGGGGACTATGGCTACACCTTC

J gene: TRBJ1-1
V gene: TRBV6-1
clone size: -
D gene: TRBD1
CDR3 protein: CASRWGQGELGPAFF
CDR3 DNA: TGTGCCAGCAGGTGGGGACAGGGGGAATTGGGTCCAGCTTTCTTT

J gene: TRBJ2-7
V gene: TRBV29-1
clone size: few
D gene: -
CDR3 protein: CSVEMAGRNYEQYF
CDR3 DNA: TGCAGCGTTGAAATGGCAGGGAGGAATTACGAGCAGTACTTC

J gene: TRBJ1-4
V gene: TRBV4-1
clone size: -
D gene: -
CDR3 protein: CASSQDSGSANEKLFF
CDR3 DNA: TGCGCCAGCAGCCAAGACTCGGGATCGGCTAATGAAAAACTGTTTTTT

J gene: TRBJ1-1
V gene: TRBV6-5
clone size: -
D gene: -
CDR3 protein: CASSYKRGGEAFF
CDR3 DNA: TGTGCCAGCAGTTATAAAAGGGGGGGTGAAGCTTTCTTT

J gene: TRBJ2-1
V gene: TRBV11-2
clone size: -
D gene: TRBD2
CDR3 protein: CASSSEMFSGIGYNEQFF
CDR3 DNA: TGTGCCAGCAGCTCAGAAATGTTTAGCGGGATAGGCTACAATGAGCAGTTCTTC

J gene: TRBJ2-5
V gene: TRBV10-3
clone size: -
D gene: -
CDR3 protein: CAISNWGQETQYF
CDR3 DNA: TGTGCCATCAGTAATTGGGGGCAAGAGACCCAGTACTTC

J gene: TRBJ2-6
V gene: TRBV6-1
clone size: few
D gene: -
CDR3 protein: CASSEAGAYPHSGANVLTF
CDR3 DNA: TGTGCCAGCAGTGAGGCAGGGGCTTACCCACACTCTGGGGCCAACGTCCTGACTTTC

J gene: TRBJ1-2
V gene: TRBV5-5
clone size: -
D gene: -
CDR3 protein: CASSLGAASHTNYGYTF
CDR3 DNA: TGTGCCAGCAGCTTGGGGGCAGCCTCTCATACTAACTATGGCTACACCTTC

J gene: TRBJ1-2
V gene: TRBV18
clone size: few
D gene: -
CDR3 protein: CASSPLVASQVNYTF
CDR3 DNA: TGTGCCAGCTCACCACTTGTAGCCTCCCAGGTTAACTACACCTTC

J gene: TRBJ2-1
V gene: TRBV12-3/TRBV12-4
clone size: -
D gene: -
CDR3 protein: CASSFVNEQFF
CDR3 DNA: TGTGCCAGCAGTTTTGTCAATGAGCAGTTCTTC

J gene: TRBJ2-1
V gene: TRBV29-1
clone size: few
D gene: TRBD2
CDR3 protein: CSVEGSSGRASYNEQFF
CDR3 DNA: TGCAGCGTTGAAGGATCCAGCGGGAGGGCCTCGTACAATGAGCAGTTCTTC

J gene: TRBJ2-1
V gene: TRBV12-3/TRBV12-4
clone size: -
D gene: TRBD1
CDR3 protein: CASSMQGASYNEQFF
CDR3 DNA: TGTGCCAGCAGTATGCAGGGGGCGTCCTACAATGAGCAGTTCTTC

J gene: TRBJ2-1
V gene: TRBV7-7
clone size: few
D gene: TRBD2
CDR3 protein: CASSATSASYNEQFF
CDR3 DNA: TGTGCCAGCAGCGCCACTAGCGCTTCCTACAATGAGCAGTTCTTC

J gene: TRBJ2-1
V gene: TRBV20-1
clone size: -
D gene: -
CDR3 protein: CSAMKGPYNEQFF
CDR3 DNA: TGCAGTGCTATGAAGGGACCGTACAATGAGCAGTTCTTC

J gene: TRBJ2-1
V gene: TRBV6-4
clone size: -
D gene: TRBD1
CDR3 protein: CASSHESRDRVCNEQFF
CDR3 DNA: TGTGCCAGCAGTCATGAGTCCCGGGACAGGGTCTGCAATGAGCAGTTCTTC

J gene: TRBJ2-7
V gene: TRBV29-1
clone size: few
D gene: -
CDR3 protein: CSVVVDVVYEQYF
CDR3 DNA: TGCAGCGTTGTGGTAGATGTAGTCTACGAGCAGTACTTC

J gene: TRBJ2-1
V gene: TRBV7-2
clone size: -
D gene: TRBD2
CDR3 protein: CASSPSGMYYNEQFF
CDR3 DNA: TGTGCCAGCAGCCCTAGCGGGATGTACTACAATGAGCAGTTCTTC

J gene: TRBJ1-3
V gene: TRBV29-1
clone size: -
D gene: -
CDR3 protein: CSARPKLAGNTIYF
CDR3 DNA: TGCAGCGCTAGACCGAAATTGGCAGGAAACACCATATATTTT

J gene: TRBJ1-5
V gene: TRBV29-1
clone size: -
D gene: TRBD1
CDR3 protein: CSVAGTVNQPQHF
CDR3 DNA: TGCAGCGTGGCCGGGACAGTCAATCAGCCCCAGCATTTT

J gene: TRBJ1-1
V gene: TRBV5-5
clone size: few
D gene: TRBD1
CDR3 protein: CASSLRTGGRTEAFF
CDR3 DNA: TGTGCCAGCAGCTTGAGGACAGGGGGAAGAACTGAAGCTTTCTTT

J gene: TRBJ2-7
V gene: TRBV7-2
clone size: few
D gene: TRBD1
CDR3 protein: CASRPGTGPYEQYF
CDR3 DNA: TGTGCCAGCAGACCCGGGACAGGGCCATACGAGCAGTACTTC